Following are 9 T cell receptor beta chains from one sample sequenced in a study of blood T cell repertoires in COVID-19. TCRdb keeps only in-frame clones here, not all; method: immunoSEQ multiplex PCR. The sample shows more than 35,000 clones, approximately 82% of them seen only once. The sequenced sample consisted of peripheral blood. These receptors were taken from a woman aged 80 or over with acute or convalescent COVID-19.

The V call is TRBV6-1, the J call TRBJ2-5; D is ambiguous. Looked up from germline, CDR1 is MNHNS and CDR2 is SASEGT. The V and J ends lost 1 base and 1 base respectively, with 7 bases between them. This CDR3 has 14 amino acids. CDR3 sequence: CASSEGWAQETQYF. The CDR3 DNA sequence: TGTGCCAGCAGTGAAGGGTGGGCCCAAGAGACCCAGTACTTC.

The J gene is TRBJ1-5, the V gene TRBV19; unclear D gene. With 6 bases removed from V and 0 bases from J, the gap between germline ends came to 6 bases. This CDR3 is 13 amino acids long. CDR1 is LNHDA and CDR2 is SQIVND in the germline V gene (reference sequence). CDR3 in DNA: TGTGCCAGTAGCACAGCTAGCAATCAGCCCCAGCATTTT. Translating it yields CASSTASNQPQHF.

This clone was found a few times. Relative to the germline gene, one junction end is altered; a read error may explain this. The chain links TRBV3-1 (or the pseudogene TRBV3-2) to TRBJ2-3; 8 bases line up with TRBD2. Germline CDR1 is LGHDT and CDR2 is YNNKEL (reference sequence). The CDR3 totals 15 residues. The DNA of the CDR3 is TGTGCCAGCAGCCCCTTTAGGACTAGCATAGATACGCAGTATTTT. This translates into CASSPFRTSIDTQYF.

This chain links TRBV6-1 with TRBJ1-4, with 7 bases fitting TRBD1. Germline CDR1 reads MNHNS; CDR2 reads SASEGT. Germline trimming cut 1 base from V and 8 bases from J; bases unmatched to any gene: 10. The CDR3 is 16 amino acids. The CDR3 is CASSEDLQGRREKLFF. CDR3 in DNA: TGTGCCAGCAGTGAAGACCTACAGGGGCGACGAGAAAAACTGTTTTTT.

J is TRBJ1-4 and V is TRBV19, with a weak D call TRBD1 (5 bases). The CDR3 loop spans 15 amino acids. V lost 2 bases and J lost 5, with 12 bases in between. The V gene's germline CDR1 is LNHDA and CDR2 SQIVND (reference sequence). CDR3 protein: CASSIQAGHNEKLFF. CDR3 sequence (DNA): TGTGCCAGTAGTATACAGGCAGGGCACAATGAAAAACTGTTTTTT.

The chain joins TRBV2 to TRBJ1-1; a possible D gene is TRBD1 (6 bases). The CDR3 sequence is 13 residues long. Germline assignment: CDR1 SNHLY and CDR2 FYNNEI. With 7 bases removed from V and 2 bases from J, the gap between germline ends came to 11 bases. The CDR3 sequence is CASNGQFNTEAFF. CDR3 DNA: TGTGCCAGCAATGGACAGTTCAACACTGAAGCTTTCTTT.

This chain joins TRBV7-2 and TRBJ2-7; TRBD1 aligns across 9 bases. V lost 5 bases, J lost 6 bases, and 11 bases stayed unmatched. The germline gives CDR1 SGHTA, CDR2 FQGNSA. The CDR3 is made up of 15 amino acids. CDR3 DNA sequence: TGTGCCAGCAGCGCCTGGGACAGGGCCTCCGGCGAGCAGTACTTC. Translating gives CASSAWDRASGEQYF.

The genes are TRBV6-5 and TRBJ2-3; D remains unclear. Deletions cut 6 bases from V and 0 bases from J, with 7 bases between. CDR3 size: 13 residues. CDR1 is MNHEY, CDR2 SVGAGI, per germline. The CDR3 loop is CASRPISTDTQYF. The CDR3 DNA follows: TGTGCCAGCAGACCTATTAGCACAGATACGCAGTATTTT.

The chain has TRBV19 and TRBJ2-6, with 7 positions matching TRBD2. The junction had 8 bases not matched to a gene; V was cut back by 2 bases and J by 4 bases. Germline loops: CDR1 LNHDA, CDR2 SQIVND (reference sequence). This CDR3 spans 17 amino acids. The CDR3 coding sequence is TGTGCCAGTAGTATACAATACGGGGGGTCCGGGGCCAACGTCCTGACTTTC. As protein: CASSIQYGGSGANVLTF.